This entry lists 9 T cell receptor beta chains sequenced from one sample in a study of beta chain features in type 1 diabetes. Expressed TCRB transcripts were sequenced, since all the RNA that had been isolated was reverse transcribed. TCRdb's table, derived via immunoSEQ multiplex PCR, lists solely in-frame clones and lacks some. The profile shows some 170,000 clones, roughly 60% of them singletons. What these receptors recognize is not known. The study, taken as a whole, reports: The study found moderately but significantly shorter TCRB CDR3s in all four CD4+ subsets of Type 1 diabetes patients.

Sequencing was carried out using naive CD4+ T cells from blood. These receptors came from a man in his thirties or forties with type 1 diabetes.

This clone has just a few counts. This chain joins TRBV10-3 and TRBJ2-3; the match to TRBD2 covers 7 bases. V lost 3 bases and J lost 7; bases outside the gene matches: 7. CDR1 ENHRY and CDR2 SYGVKD come from the germline V gene. This CDR3 spans 14 amino acids. The CDR3 here is CAISDAAGLNTQYF. The CDR3 DNA reads as TGTGCCATCAGTGACGCAGCGGGGCTGAATACGCAGTATTTT.

This chain connects TRBV19 to TRBJ2-3; TRBD1 aligns across 7 bases. Germline trimming cut 2 bases from V and 4 bases from J; bases unmatched to any gene: 0. CDR1 is LNHDA, CDR2 SQIVND, per germline (reference sequence). CDR3 size: 13 residues. The CDR3 sequence is CASSIQGADTQYF. The CDR3 DNA is TGTGCCAGTAGTATACAGGGGGCAGATACGCAGTATTTT.

The sample holds a few counts of this clone. The V call is TRBV9, the J call TRBJ2-1; possibly TRBD1 for D (7 bases). Per germline, CDR1 SGDLS and CDR2 YYNGEE. V lost 4 bases, J lost 9 bases, and 11 bases lay in between. The CDR3 totals 12 residues. The CDR3 is CASSSQGGEQFF. The CDR3 DNA sequence: TGTGCCAGCAGCTCCCAGGGGGGTGAGCAGTTCTTC.

The chain links TRBV4-3 to TRBJ2-3; D gene ambiguous. The CDR3 contains 14 residues. V dropped 0 bases and J dropped 3 bases, with 7 bases sitting between them. Germline V gene data show CDR1 as LGHNA and CDR2 as YSLEER. For the CDR3, the DNA is TGCGCCAGCAGCCAAGATTTTGGAACAGATACGCAGTATTTT. It yields the protein CASSQDFGTDTQYF.

In the case of this clone: The sample carries other DNA sequences with the same CDR3. V usage is TRBV29-1 and J usage is TRBJ2-3; D gene unclear. The CDR3 is made up of 12 amino acids. CDR1 is SQVTM and CDR2 is ANQGSEA in the germline V gene. V lost 3 bases and J 0 bases, leaving 4 bases between the germline ends. CDR3 nucleotide sequence: TGCAGCGTTGAGGGAAGCACAGATACGCAGTATTTT. It translates to CSVEGSTDTQYF.

The V gene is TRBV29-1, the J gene TRBJ2-7; TRBD2 matches at 7 bases. Germline V gives CDR1 SQVTM, CDR2 ANQGSEA. CDR3 length: 13 amino acids. The junction had 2 bases not matched to a gene; V was cut back by 3 bases and J by 0 bases. The CDR3 nucleotides read TGCAGCGTTGACGGGGGGTTCTCCTACGAGCAGTACTTC. It encodes CSVDGGFSYEQYF.

The J gene is TRBJ2-7, the V gene TRBV30; weak D call: TRBD1 (6 bases). This CDR3 is 11 amino acids long. Trimming pared 4 bases from V and 9 bases from J, leaving 13 bases between. Germline assignment: CDR1 GTSNPN and CDR2 SVGIG (reference sequence). CDR3 in DNA: TGTGCCTGGAACCCAGGGGACGGGCAGTACTTC. Translated: CAWNPGDGQYF. Looking up the rest from reference TRBV30 and TRBJ2-7 gives the full variable domain: SQTIHQWPATLVQPVGSPLSLECTVEGTSNPNLYWYRQAAGRGLQLLFYSVGIGQISSEVPQNLSASRPQDRQFILSSKKLLLSDSGFYLCAWNPGDGQYFGPGTRLTVT.

The CDR3 sequence: CSVEDLEIGGIQETQYF. CDR3 in DNA: TGCAGCGTTGAAGATCTGGAAATCGGGGGTATTCAAGAGACCCAGTACTTC. V is TRBV29-1 and J is TRBJ2-5; D might be TRBD2 (6 bases). The length of the CDR3 is 17 residues. V was shortened by 0 bases and J by 2 bases, with 19 bases between the two germline ends. Germline assignment: CDR1 SQVTM and CDR2 ANQGSEA.

The chain joins TRBV5-4 to TRBJ2-5; 12 bases align to TRBD2. With 0 bases clipped from V and 2 bases from J, the junction kept 2 bases outside the gene matches. The CDR3 is 16 residues long. The germline V gene has CDR1 SGHNT and CDR2 YYREEE (reference sequence). In DNA form, the CDR3 reads TGTGCCAGCAGCTTGGGACTAGCGGGAGAACAAGAGACCCAGTACTTC. Its protein is CASSLGLAGEQETQYF.